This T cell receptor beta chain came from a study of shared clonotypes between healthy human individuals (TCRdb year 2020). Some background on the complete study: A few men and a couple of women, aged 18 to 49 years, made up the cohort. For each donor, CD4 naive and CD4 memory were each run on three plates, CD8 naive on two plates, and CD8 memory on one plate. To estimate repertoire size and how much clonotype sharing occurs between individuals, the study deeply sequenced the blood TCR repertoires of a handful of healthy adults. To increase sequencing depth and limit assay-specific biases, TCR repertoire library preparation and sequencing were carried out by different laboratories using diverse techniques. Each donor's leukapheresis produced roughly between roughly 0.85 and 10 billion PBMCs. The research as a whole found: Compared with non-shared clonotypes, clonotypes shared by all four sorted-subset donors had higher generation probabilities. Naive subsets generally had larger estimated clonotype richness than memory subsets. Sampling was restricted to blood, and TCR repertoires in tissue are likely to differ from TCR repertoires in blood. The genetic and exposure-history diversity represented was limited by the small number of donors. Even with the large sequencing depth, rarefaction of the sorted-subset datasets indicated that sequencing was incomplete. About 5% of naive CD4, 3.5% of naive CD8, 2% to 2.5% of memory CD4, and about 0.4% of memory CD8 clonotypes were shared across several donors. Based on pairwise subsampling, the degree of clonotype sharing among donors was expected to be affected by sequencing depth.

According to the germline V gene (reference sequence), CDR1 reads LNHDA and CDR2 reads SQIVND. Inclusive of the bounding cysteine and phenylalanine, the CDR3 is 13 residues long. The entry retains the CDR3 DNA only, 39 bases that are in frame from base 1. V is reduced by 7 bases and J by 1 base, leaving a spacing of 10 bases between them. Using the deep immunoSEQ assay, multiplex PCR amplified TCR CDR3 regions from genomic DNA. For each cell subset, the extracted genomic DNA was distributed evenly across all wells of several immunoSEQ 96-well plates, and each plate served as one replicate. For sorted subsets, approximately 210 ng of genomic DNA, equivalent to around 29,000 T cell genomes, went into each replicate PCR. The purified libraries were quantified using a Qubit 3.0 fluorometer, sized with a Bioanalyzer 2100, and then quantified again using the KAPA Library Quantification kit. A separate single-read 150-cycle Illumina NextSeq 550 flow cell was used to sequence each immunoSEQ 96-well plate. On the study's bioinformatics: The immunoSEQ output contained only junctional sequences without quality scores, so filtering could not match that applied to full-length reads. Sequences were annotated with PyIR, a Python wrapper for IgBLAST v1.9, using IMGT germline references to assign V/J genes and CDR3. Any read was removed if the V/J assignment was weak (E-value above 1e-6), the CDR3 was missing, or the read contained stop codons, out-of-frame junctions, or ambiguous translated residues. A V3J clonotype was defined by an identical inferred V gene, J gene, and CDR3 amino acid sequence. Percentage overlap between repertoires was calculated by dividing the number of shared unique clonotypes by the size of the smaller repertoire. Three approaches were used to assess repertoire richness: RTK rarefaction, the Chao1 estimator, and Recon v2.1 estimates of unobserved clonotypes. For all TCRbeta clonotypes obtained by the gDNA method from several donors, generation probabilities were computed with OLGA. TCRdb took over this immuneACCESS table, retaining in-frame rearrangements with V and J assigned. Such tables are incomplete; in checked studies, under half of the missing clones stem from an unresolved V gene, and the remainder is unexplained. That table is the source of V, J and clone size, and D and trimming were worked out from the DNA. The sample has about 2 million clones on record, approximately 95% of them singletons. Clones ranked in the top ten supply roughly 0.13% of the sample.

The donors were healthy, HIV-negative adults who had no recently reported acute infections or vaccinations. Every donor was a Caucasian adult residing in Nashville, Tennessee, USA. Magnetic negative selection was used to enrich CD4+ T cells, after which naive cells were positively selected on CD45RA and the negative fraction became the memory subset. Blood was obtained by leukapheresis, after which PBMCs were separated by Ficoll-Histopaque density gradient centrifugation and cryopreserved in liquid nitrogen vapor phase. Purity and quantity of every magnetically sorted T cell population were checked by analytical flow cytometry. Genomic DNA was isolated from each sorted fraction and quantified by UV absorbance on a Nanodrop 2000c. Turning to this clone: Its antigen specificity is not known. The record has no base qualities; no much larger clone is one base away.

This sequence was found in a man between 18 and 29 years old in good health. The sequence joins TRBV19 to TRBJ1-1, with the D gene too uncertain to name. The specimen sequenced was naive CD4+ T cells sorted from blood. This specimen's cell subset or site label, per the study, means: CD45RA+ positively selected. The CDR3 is CASTRGPNTEAFF. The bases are TGTGCCAGTACCCGTGGACCGAACACTGAAGCTTTCTTT.